This TCR beta chain comes out of a study of glioma-infiltrating T cells. Study-level findings and limits: Tissue and blood shared very few CDR3 sequences. Above-expected tissue-blood divergence occurred in all gliomas, most in low-grade ones.

The iRepertoire nested amplicon-rescue multiplex PCR amplified TCR alpha and beta CDR3s from RNA. Tissue mRNA or PBMC total RNA, roughly 95-400 ng, went into one-step reverse transcription and amplification. A single record per CDR3 protein comes from TCRdb applying MiXCR to the multiplex PCR reads. This sample has approximately 93,000 distinct CDR3 sequences, with about 40% found just once. With respect to this clonotype: Its antigen is currently unknown.

CDR3 length: 17 amino acids. The V end lost 2 bases, the J end lost 0 bases, and 13 bases lay between the germline ends. The germline CDR1 and CDR2 sequences are MNHNS and SASEGT. This sequence originates from a human donor with low-grade glioma or glioblastoma, undergoing nonglioma brain surgery, or in good health (not recorded which). The chain combines TRBV6-1 with TRBJ2-2; the D gene is possibly TRBD2 (5 bases). The sample consisted of glioma tissue, nonneoplastic brain tissue, or PBMCs (not recorded which). This CDR3 is CASSERAGMANTGELFF. CDR3 nucleotide sequence: TGTGCCAGCAGTGAACGAGCCGGGATGGCGAACACCGGGGAGCTGTTTTTT.